This TCR beta chain was sequenced during a study of naive and memory T cell subsets. Regarding the study as a whole: Naive repertoires, especially CD8, held a few larger clonotypes, possibly memory cells re-expressing CD45RA.

An equimolar mix of two oligonucleotides served as the beta constant-region primer for TRBC1 and TRBC2. Each CDR3 protein gets one entry after TCRdb re-called the UMI-ligation and nested PCR reads with MiXCR. Of some 150,000 distinct CDR3 sequences listed, about 18% are singletons. This clonotype was picked up a small number of times. As yet, its antigen is unknown. Trimming removed 3 bases from V and 4 bases from J, with 12 bases in between. The CDR3 consists of 14 residues. Germline CDR1 SGHDN, CDR2 FVKESK. Material: naive CD4+ T cells from blood. The receptor was derived from a human donor in good health. V and J are TRBV14 and TRBJ2-5; no clear D gene. CDR3: CASSHLGLGETQYF. CDR3 DNA: TGTGCCAGCAGCCACTTGGGGTTAGGAGAGACCCAGTACTTC. Complete variable domain (other parts from reference TRBV14 and TRBJ2-5): EAGVTQFPSHSVIEKGQTVTLRCDPISGHDNLYWYRRVMGKEIKFLLHFVKESKQDESGMPNNRFLAERTGGTYSTLKVQPAELEDSGVYFCASSHLGLGETQYFGPGTRLLVL.